The entry below gives a single T cell receptor (beta chain) sequence along with its context. This sample stems from a study of blood T cell repertoires in COVID-19. This table comes from immunoSEQ multiplex PCR, and its TCRdb copy is limited to in-frame clones, with some not included. Of 220,000 or so clones in the sample, 86% were seen once. V was trimmed by 4 bases and J by 8 bases, leaving 12 bases between them. The CDR3 spans 13 residues. The germline V gene encodes CDR1 GTSNPN and CDR2 SVGIG (reference sequence). Specimen: peripheral blood. The rearrangement joins TRBV30 to TRBJ1-6; possible D gene TRBD1, 5 bases. This sequence was found in a woman between 45 and 65 years old with COVID-19, enrolled during active disease. CDR3 bases: TGTGCCTGGAACGGTGGGGCTGATTCACCCCTCCACTTT. Its translation: CAWNGGADSPLHF. The full variable domain, completed using reference TRBV30 and TRBJ1-6, is SQTIHQWPATLVQPVGSPLSLECTVEGTSNPNLYWYRQAAGRGLQLLFYSVGIGQISSEVPQNLSASRPQDRQFILSSKKLLLSDSGFYLCAWNGGADSPLHFGNGTRLTVT.